Listed below are T cell receptor beta chains from one sample, sequenced in a study of blood T cell repertoires in COVID-19. The protocol was immunoSEQ multiplex PCR, while the TCRdb copy is restricted to in-frame clones and leaves out a portion. The sample carries about 460,000 clones, 80% to 90% recorded once. Specimen: PBMCs or T cells enriched from blood (not recorded which). These TCRs come from a woman aged 55-69 years who had recovered from COVID-19. CDR3s include the opening cysteine and the closing phenylalanine or tryptophan. D genes are given only for firm matches. Some rows mark clone size as missing; the rest say once, few, many or name a class of expanded clone.

cdr3_nt: TGTGCCAGCCGACAGGGGGACGGCAATCAGCCCCAGCATTTT; cdr3_aa: CASRQGDGNQPQHF; j_call: TRBJ1-5; clone_size: NA; d_call: TRBD1; v_call: TRBV28
cdr3_nt: TGCGCCAGCAGCTTGTTCTCGACAGGGAACACCGGGGAGCTGTTTTTT; cdr3_aa: CASSLFSTGNTGELFF; j_call: TRBJ2-2; clone_size: NA; d_call: NA; v_call: TRBV5-1
cdr3_nt: TGTGCCAGCAGTCATACAGGTATCGCAGATACGCAGTATTTT; cdr3_aa: CASSHTGIADTQYF; j_call: TRBJ2-3; clone_size: NA; d_call: NA; v_call: TRBV5-4
cdr3_nt: TGTGCCAGCAGCTCGGGGGGCGGACTGCCGGGCTACACCTTC; cdr3_aa: CASSSGGGLPGYTF; j_call: TRBJ1-2; clone_size: once; d_call: NA; v_call: TRBV5-5
cdr3_nt: TGTGCCAGCAGCTGGAGAAGACAGGCCAACACCGGGGAGCTGTTTTTT; cdr3_aa: CASSWRRQANTGELFF; j_call: TRBJ2-2; clone_size: NA; d_call: NA; v_call: TRBV7-9
cdr3_nt: TGTGCCAGCAGTGCGACCGGGACAGTGAGGGACGGTAGCACCCTCCACTTT; cdr3_aa: CASSATGTVRDGSTLHF; j_call: TRBJ1-6; clone_size: few; d_call: TRBD1; v_call: TRBV25-1
cdr3_nt: TGCGCCAGCAGAGGGGCGACAGGGTCCCGTAACAATGAGCAGTTCTTC; cdr3_aa: CASRGATGSRNNEQFF; j_call: TRBJ2-1; clone_size: NA; d_call: TRBD1; v_call: TRBV4-1
cdr3_nt: TGTGCCAGCAGTGACCGCCCGGAACAGGGACCTACGCAGTATTTT; cdr3_aa: CASSDRPEQGPTQYF; j_call: TRBJ2-3; clone_size: few; d_call: NA; v_call: TRBV6-1
cdr3_nt: TGTGCCAGTAGTCGGGGTGGTCAGACCCCGCAAGAGACCCAGTACTTC; cdr3_aa: CASSRGGQTPQETQYF; j_call: TRBJ2-5; clone_size: NA; d_call: NA; v_call: TRBV19
cdr3_nt: TGCGCCAGCAGATCCGGACTAGCGGGGTTAGAGACCCAGTACTTC; cdr3_aa: CASRSGLAGLETQYF; j_call: TRBJ2-5; clone_size: once; d_call: TRBD2; v_call: TRBV5-1
cdr3_nt: TGTGCCATCAGTCCCGGGATGGTCGCAACTAATGAAAAACTGTTTTTT; cdr3_aa: CAISPGMVATNEKLFF; j_call: TRBJ1-4; clone_size: NA; d_call: NA; v_call: TRBV10-3
cdr3_nt: TGTGCTAGTGGTTTGGTATTGGACAGGGAGGACACTGCTAACTATGGCTACACCTTC; cdr3_aa: CASGLVLDREDTANYGYTF; j_call: TRBJ1-2; clone_size: once; d_call: TRBD1; v_call: TRBV12-5
cdr3_nt: TGTGCCAGCAGCTTGGGCATCACTATGCGGGGCTACACCTTC; cdr3_aa: CASSLGITMRGYTF; j_call: TRBJ1-2; clone_size: NA; d_call: NA; v_call: TRBV5-6
cdr3_nt: TGTGCCAGTTCAACCCAGGGGGTTTTCTCCTACGAGCAGTACTTC; cdr3_aa: CASSTQGVFSYEQYF; j_call: TRBJ2-7; clone_size: NA; d_call: TRBD1; v_call: TRBV19
cdr3_nt: TGTGCCAGCAGCTTAGCGGCCACAGGGTCCCTCGGAAACACCATATATTTT; cdr3_aa: CASSLAATGSLGNTIYF; j_call: TRBJ1-3; clone_size: once; d_call: NA; v_call: TRBV11-3
cdr3_nt: TGTGCCAGCAGTCCGGGACAGACGAACACCGGGGAGCTGTTTTTT; cdr3_aa: CASSPGQTNTGELFF; j_call: TRBJ2-2; clone_size: few; d_call: TRBD1; v_call: TRBV3-1/TRBV3-2
cdr3_nt: TGTGCCAGCAGCCAAACGGGGGTGGAGACCCAGTACTTC; cdr3_aa: CASSQTGVETQYF; j_call: TRBJ2-5; clone_size: NA; d_call: NA; v_call: TRBV3-1/TRBV3-2
cdr3_nt: TGTGCCATCAGTGAATTCAGCTACAATGAGCAGTTCTTC; cdr3_aa: CAISEFSYNEQFF; j_call: TRBJ2-1; clone_size: NA; d_call: NA; v_call: TRBV10-3
cdr3_nt: TGTGCCAGCAGCGCCGGCGGCCAGCGGAGGGCTGGGGCCAACGTCCTGACTTTC; cdr3_aa: CASSAGGQRRAGANVLTF; j_call: TRBJ2-6; clone_size: NA; d_call: NA; v_call: TRBV7-6
cdr3_nt: TGTGCCAGCAGTTCTCTGGGGACAGGAAAAACAGATACGCAGTATTTT; cdr3_aa: CASSSLGTGKTDTQYF; j_call: TRBJ2-3; clone_size: once; d_call: TRBD1; v_call: TRBV11-3
cdr3_nt: TGCGCCAGCAGCTTCGGGACAGGCCGAGCTTCTGGAAACACCATATATTTT; cdr3_aa: CASSFGTGRASGNTIYF; j_call: TRBJ1-3; clone_size: once; d_call: TRBD1; v_call: TRBV5-1
cdr3_nt: TGTGCCAGCAGCTCCGAGGCCTATGGCTACACCTTC; cdr3_aa: CASSSEAYGYTF; j_call: TRBJ1-2; clone_size: NA; d_call: NA; v_call: TRBV7-8
cdr3_nt: TGTGCTAGTGGTTTTGGGACTTACGCTCGTGAGCAGTTCTTC; cdr3_aa: CASGFGTYAREQFF; j_call: TRBJ2-1; clone_size: NA; d_call: NA; v_call: TRBV12-5
cdr3_nt: TGTGCCAGTAGTATTGACAGGGCCTCATATCAGCCCCAGCATTTT; cdr3_aa: CASSIDRASYQPQHF; j_call: TRBJ1-5; clone_size: NA; d_call: TRBD1; v_call: TRBV19
cdr3_nt: TGTGCCAGCAGCTTACGGCAGGGGACGGATGAGCAGTTCTTC; cdr3_aa: CASSLRQGTDEQFF; j_call: TRBJ2-1; clone_size: NA; d_call: NA; v_call: TRBV7-8
cdr3_nt: TGTGCCAGCAGCGCCTTAACGGACAGGGGGGGATCACCCCTCCACTTT; cdr3_aa: CASSALTDRGGSPLHF; j_call: TRBJ1-6; clone_size: NA; d_call: TRBD1; v_call: TRBV5-4
cdr3_nt: TGTGCCAGCAGGGGACACCCTACGGCCGGGGAGCTGTTTTTT; cdr3_aa: CASRGHPTAGELFF; j_call: TRBJ2-2; clone_size: NA; d_call: NA; v_call: TRBV2
cdr3_nt: TGTGCCAGCAGCCAAGATTACAGGAGTAATCAGCCCCAGCATTTT; cdr3_aa: CASSQDYRSNQPQHF; j_call: TRBJ1-5; clone_size: NA; d_call: NA; v_call: TRBV3-1/TRBV3-2
cdr3_nt: TGTGCCAGTAGGGACAGGGGGCTCACTGAAGCTTTCTTT; cdr3_aa: CASRDRGLTEAFF; j_call: TRBJ1-1; clone_size: NA; d_call: TRBD1; v_call: TRBV19
cdr3_nt: TGTGCCAGCAGTGATGGCCCAAGGACAGGGACCCACGAGCAGTACTTC; cdr3_aa: CASSDGPRTGTHEQYF; j_call: TRBJ2-7; clone_size: NA; d_call: TRBD1; v_call: TRBV6-1
cdr3_nt: TGTGCCAGCAGTTACGAGTTGGGGCTGCTCACCGGGGAGCTGTTTTTT; cdr3_aa: CASSYELGLLTGELFF; j_call: TRBJ2-2; clone_size: NA; d_call: NA; v_call: TRBV6-5
cdr3_nt: TGTGCCAGCAGCGGAACCGGGACAGGGACAGATACGCAGTATTTT; cdr3_aa: CASSGTGTGTDTQYF; j_call: TRBJ2-3; clone_size: NA; d_call: TRBD1; v_call: TRBV7-6